The T cell receptor (beta chain) under discussion was sequenced for a study of cytomegalovirus exposure and HLA in healthy donors (dated by TCRdb to 2016 to 2017). Turning to the overall study: In an earlier analysis of roughly 590 of the donors, 276 Gb of sequence data and 90 million to 130 million unique TCR beta sequences from about 179 million T cells were reported. Approximately 310 gigabases of sequencing data and 70 million to 100 million unique TCR sequences were included in an early release covering 550 to 650 HLA-typed donors. Among the roughly 400 genotyped donors, about 85% belonged to the genetic ancestry cluster associated with self-reported Caucasian donors. The aim of the study was to test whether cataloging public T cell receptors could identify signatures of past pathogen exposure. The T cell repertoires of 670 or so subjects were profiled by immunosequencing and related to cytomegalovirus serostatus. Besides the first cohort of around 670 subjects, a separate validation cohort made up of 120 different subjects was used. High-throughput TCR immunosequencing, statistical association of individual TCRs with disease status, and machine learning were combined to predict cytomegalovirus infection status. A later analysis re-examined previously published TCR beta repertoires from about 700 donors and added high-resolution HLA genotyping to investigate patterns of TCR occurrence. In the later analysis, no new phenotypic data were used to find candidate immune exposures; instead, reliance was placed on TCR beta sequences and their occurrence across donors. An earlier analysis of around 640 of the donors used high-throughput TCR beta sequencing to judge whether each TCR beta V gene segment behaved as functional or pseudogenic. Donor age, sex, ethnicity and CMV serostatus were compiled alongside the repertoire data. A later genetic analysis took genome-wide SNP genotypes for about three fifths of the roughly 700 donors and used that subset as a discovery cohort. Every discovery cohort repertoire had been produced on one sequencing platform. Class I and class II HLA loci were covered by the typing at four-digit resolution. Typing coverage differed by locus: A, B, C, DRB1 and DQB1 were typed in roughly 620-630 donors, DQA1 in 500 to 550, DPA1 in some 570, and DPB1 in just under 490. Because of strong linkage in the cohort, roughly five DR-DQ haplotypes were treated as single units for association and clustering. On average, around 240,000 unique TCR beta nucleotide sequences were sequenced per donor among some 420 genotyped donors of the cohort, with roughly 19% of those sequences being non-productive. Results and caveats for the whole study, not just this receptor: Correlated functional status among segregating V segments might reflect linkage disequilibrium, but an unknown experimental factor could not be ruled out. Because some donors lacked HLA typing at each locus, the association tests relied only on the typed subset. In an earlier analysis of about 540 of the donors, most TCR beta V segments were observed in productive rearrangements about 90% or about 30% of the time, broadly matching IMGT annotations. A later genetic analysis reported fewer N-insertions in productive TCRs among donors in an Asian-associated ancestry cluster than the roughly 620-donor mean. Strong co-occurrence of HLA alleles, especially DR and DQ, made assigning TCR associations to individual alleles difficult. A further reported finding was that TCR beta sequences accurately predicted the HLA-A and HLA-B alleles for most subjects in the first cohort. About 15 rarely observed V segments, including chromosome 9 orphons, were excluded from the earlier analysis of some 590 of the donors because counts were too low. In a later analysis, several top co-occurrence clusters were reported to appear linked to parvovirus B19, influenza, CMV and Epstein-Barr virus. According to the authors, the approach could potentially be generalized to other disease states and immunological phenotypes. Roughly uniform sequencing depth across donors was assumed in presence/absence analyses, although this assumption may not hold. According to a later analysis, most CMV-associated TCR beta chains appeared to be HLA-restricted, and the HLA associations seemed to be driven largely by CMV exposure. In a later analysis, TCR association rates were found to vary across HLA loci, with the most associated TCRs seen for DRB1 alleles and the fewest for HLA-C alleles. The cohort was sequenced for TCR beta chains only, and without alpha or paired-chain data the features that could be detected were limited. A cluster of highly shared sequence variants was judged likely to represent a technical artifact of the sequencing pipeline. Most TCR sequences were observed very rarely across donors, whereas some public TCRs were present in many individuals. Specific HLA alleles were associated with 15,000 to 20,000 TCR beta sequences at a false discovery rate of 0.05 in a later analysis. Because the 87-base-pair reads could not distinguish some IMGT-functional V segments, including TRBV6-2 and TRBV6-3, those segments were excluded. In both the original and validation cohorts, the classifier was reported to diagnose cytomegalovirus status with high specificity and sensitivity. An association between a missense DCLRE1C variant and V-gene and J-gene trimming of TCR beta chains was found in a later genetic analysis and replicated in an independent cohort. A total of around 150 TCR beta chains were listed by the study as associated with cytomegalovirus. For the cohort, immune exposure information was limited to CMV serostatus. In vitro tests confirmed that a few of the cytomegalovirus-associated TCR beta chains recognize cytomegalovirus antigens. In a later analysis, HLA-associated TCR beta chains showed more clonal expansion and lower generation probabilities than non-associated chains that were equally common.

Based on the germline V gene (reference sequence), the CDR1 and CDR2 sequences are MNHEY and SMNVEV. Measured from the cysteine to the phenylalanine, the CDR3 is 13 residues long. Just the 39-base CDR3 DNA is kept, in frame starting at base 1. Clipping removes 6 bases from V and 2 bases from J, with 0 as the unmatched junction base count. The library was made by the immunoSEQ multiplex PCR assay. For the multiplex PCR, a mixture combining 60 forward primers for TCR Vbeta segments and 13 reverse primers for TCR Jbeta segments was used. A multiplex PCR assay on genomic DNA amplified the CDR3 region of rearranged TCR beta genes. The amplified TCR beta libraries were sequenced on the Illumina HiSeq System as 87-base-pair reads. From the authors' description of their analysis: Across the 640 or so repertoires, a later analysis counted 80 million or so unique TCR beta chains, around 10 million of which were shared by at least two donors. Raw reads were error-corrected and collapsed into unique sequences with a nearest-neighbor algorithm that merged closely related sequences to remove PCR and sequencing errors. V, D and J gene segments were assigned by aligning CDR3 sequences to IMGT reference sequences. Each retained sequence needed at least a six-nucleotide match to both a V gene segment and a J gene segment. A rearrangement counted as productive if the CDR3 had no stop codons and remained in frame with V and J, and every other rearrangement counted as non-productive. CDR3 was defined by IMGT convention, running from the second conserved V-encoded cysteine to the conserved J-encoded phenylalanine. In an earlier analysis of more than 550 of the donors, sequences lacking an unambiguous match to a single V gene segment were excluded. An earlier analysis of some 610 of the donors called V segments functional above 56.7% productive rearrangements and segregating when the between-donor standard deviation exceeded 5%. A statistical classification framework was developed to diagnose cytomegalovirus status using the catalog of TCR beta chain sequences. A later analysis assigned V and J genes by comparing TCR nucleotide sequences with IMGT/GENE-DB human TR gene sequences. In a later analysis, CDR3 sequences and most-parsimonious VDJ recombination scenarios were assigned using the TCRdist pipeline. In a later analysis, each TCR beta chain was defined by its CDR3 amino acid sequence together with its V-gene family, and reads lacking a unique V-gene family were excluded. To address suspected cross-contamination and a sequencing artifact, a later analysis removed approximately 590 highly shared, low-generation-probability nucleotide sequences. A later analysis calculated a clonal expansion index for each public chain from normalized within-repertoire ranks of inferred template counts. In a later analysis, generation probabilities were computed with a VDJ recombination model fitted to out-of-frame rearrangements, and the resulting probabilities were checked against IGoR. Hypergeometric tests were used in a later analysis to score TCR-TCR, TCR-HLA and TCR-CMV co-occurrence, with a repertoire-size bias correction applied to the TCR pairs. To estimate false discovery rates, a later analysis permuted the HLA or CMV assignments 20 times. In a later analysis, co-occurring TCRs were grouped using DBSCAN, with TCRdist sequence similarity added in when clustering inside HLA-allele-positive subsets. Repertoires with fewer than 30,000 or more than 120,000 public chains were left out of co-occurrence clustering, as were five repertoires with anomalous nucleotide sharing. TCRdb's version of the immuneACCESS table is confined to in-frame rearrangements and falls short of the full clone set. An unresolved V gene accounts for under half of the shortfall where checked; the remainder is of unknown origin. V and J calls and clone size are those listed in that table; D and trimming were worked out from the DNA. This sample comprises a few hundred thousand clones, about 80% of them detected only once. Roughly 1.5% of the sample goes to the ten largest clones.

The cohort comprised under 700 healthy bone marrow donors. At the time of sampling, every cohort member was nominally healthy, though immune exposures that went unrecorded were likely present. The donor was CMV seronegative and was included in the group of 352 seronegative cohort members. Every donor gave a peripheral blood sample, and the peripheral blood mononuclear cells from that sample were used for TCR beta sequencing. Genomic DNA extraction from the blood cell samples was performed with the Qiagen DNeasy Blood Extraction Kit. With regard to this clone: Its antigen is unknown. Base quality data are lacking; no much larger clone is found one base away. Different DNA sequences within this sample yield the same CDR3.

This TCR came from a girl between 10 and 17 years old in good health and CMV-seronegative. The material sequenced was PBMCs. The rearranged chain carries TRBV27 and TRBJ2-7, and 11 bases in between align with TRBD2. The DNA sequence reads TGTGCCAGCAGGACTAGCGGGGCCTACGAGCAGTACTTC. Translated, this gives CASRTSGAYEQYF.